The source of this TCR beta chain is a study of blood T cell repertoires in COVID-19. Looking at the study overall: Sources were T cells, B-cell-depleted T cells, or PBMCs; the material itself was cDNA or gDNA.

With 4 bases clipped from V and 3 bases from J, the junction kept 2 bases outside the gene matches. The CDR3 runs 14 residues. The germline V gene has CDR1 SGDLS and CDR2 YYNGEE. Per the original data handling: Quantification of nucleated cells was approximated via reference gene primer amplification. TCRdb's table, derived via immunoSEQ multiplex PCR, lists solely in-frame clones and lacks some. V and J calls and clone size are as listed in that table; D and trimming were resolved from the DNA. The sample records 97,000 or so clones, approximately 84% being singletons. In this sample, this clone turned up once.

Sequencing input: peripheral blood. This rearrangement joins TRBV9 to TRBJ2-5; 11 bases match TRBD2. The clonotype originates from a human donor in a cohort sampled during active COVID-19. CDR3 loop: CASSRSGGEETQYF. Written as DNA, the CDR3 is TGTGCCAGCAGCCGTAGCGGGGGGGAAGAGACCCAGTACTTC.